This T cell receptor beta chain originates from a study of tumor-infiltrating lymphocytes in primary liver carcinoma. General study findings and limits: Tumor-adjacent and tumor-blood pairs overlapped less than tumor region pairs did.

The template, about 510 ng total RNA, yielded TCR beta cDNA made with a constant-region primer. Researchers made the TCR beta libraries by running three nested multiplex PCR rounds with slightly modified ARM-PCR. Forward primers for TRBV1-TRBV30 and a C-beta reverse primer served the first two PCR rounds, at approximately 10 cycles each. TCRdb re-derived calls from the multiplex PCR reads in MiXCR, one entry per CDR3 protein. The sample lists fewer than 75,000 distinct CDR3 sequences, about 71% seen once, with less than 45% in the top ten. From around 18-30 mg of unsorted bulk tissue, DNA and RNA were co-extracted together. The CDR3 is made up of 15 amino acids. Per the germline V gene, CDR1 is SGHAT and CDR2 is FQNNGV. In regard to this clonotype: The antigen is undetermined. Lacking the conserved final phenylalanine or tryptophan, this CDR3 likely reflects a read error.

This receptor was obtained from a man aged 35 to 55 with primary liver carcinoma and hepatitis B virus infection. The sequenced sample consisted of liver tumor tissue from sampling region 4. Subset here: tumor region T4, right-lateral pole. This chain uses TRBV11-2 with TRBJ2-2; no clear D gene. As DNA, the CDR3 is TGTGACAGCAGCTTTGCGGAATCGAACACCGGGGAGCTGTTTTCT. It codes for CDSSFAESNTGELFS.